This TCR beta chain was sequenced during a study of T cell responses to AZD1222 COVID-19 vaccine. Study outcomes and limitations: Repertoire samples came only from after the peak T cell response.

The CDR3 loop spans 15 amino acids. V lost 4 bases to trimming and J lost 6 bases, with 17 bases between them. The germline V gene encodes CDR1 SGHNT and CDR2 YYREEE (reference sequence). This clone was observed once. Its antigen is unidentified. Repertoires were generated with immunoSEQ multiplex PCR, while TCRdb's copy carries only in-frame clones and drops some. In the table there are some 120,000 clones, around nine tenths of which are singletons. J is TRBJ1-3 and V is TRBV5-4; no firm D call. The sequence was collected from an adult in good health. The sample here was peripheral blood, taken on day 0 of AZD1222 vaccination. CDR3 nucleotides: TGTGCCAGCAGCCCTGGTACCCAAACGGCAAACACCATATATTTT. Translated: CASSPGTQTANTIYF.